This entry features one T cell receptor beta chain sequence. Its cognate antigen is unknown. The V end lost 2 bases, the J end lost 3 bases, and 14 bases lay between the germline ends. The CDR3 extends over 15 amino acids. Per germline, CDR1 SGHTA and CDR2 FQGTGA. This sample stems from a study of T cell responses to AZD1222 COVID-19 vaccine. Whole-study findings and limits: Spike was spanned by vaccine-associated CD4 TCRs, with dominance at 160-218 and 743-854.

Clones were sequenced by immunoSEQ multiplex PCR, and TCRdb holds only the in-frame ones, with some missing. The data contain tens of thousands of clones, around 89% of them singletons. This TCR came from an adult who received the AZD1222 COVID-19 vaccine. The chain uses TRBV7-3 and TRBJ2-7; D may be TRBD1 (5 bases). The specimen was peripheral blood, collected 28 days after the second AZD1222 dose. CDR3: CASSLRQGINYEQYF. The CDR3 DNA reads TGTGCCAGCAGCTTACGGCAGGGAATAAACTACGAGCAGTACTTC.